A selection of T cell receptor beta chains follows, all from one sample in a study of T cells after yellow fever vaccination. TCRdb redid the calling of the 5' RACE reads with MiXCR, one entry per CDR3 protein. The table records about 340,000 distinct CDR3 sequences, 3.5% to 4.5% of them present only once. The sample consisted of PBMCs, taken 5 days after the yellow fever booster vaccination. The receptors stem from a man aged 18 to 30 who received the YFV17D yellow fever vaccine. Each CDR3 is given with its conserved first and last residue. D genes are given only for firm matches. Only some rows state a clone size, as once, few, many or a class for expanded clones.

clone size | J gene | D gene | V gene | CDR3 protein | CDR3 DNA
few | TRBJ1-6 | . | TRBV9 | CASSVEQVPNSPLHF | TGTGCCAGCAGCGTAGAACAGGTACCTAATTCACCCCTCCACTTT
many | TRBJ1-5 | . | TRBV18 | CASSPDTVGQPQHF | TGTGCCAGCTCACCAGATACAGTGGGTCAGCCCCAGCATTTT
. | TRBJ2-5 | TRBD2 | TRBV20-1 | CSARRTSGGAETQYF | TGCAGTGCTAGAAGGACTAGCGGGGGGGCGGAGACCCAGTACTTC
many | TRBJ2-7 | . | TRBV20-1 | CSARDQIIDEQYF | TGCAGTGCTAGAGATCAGATAATAGACGAGCAGTACTTC
. | TRBJ1-1 | TRBD1 | TRBV5-5 | CASSLDTGGNTEAFF | TGTGCCAGCAGCTTGGATACAGGGGGGAACACTGAAGCTTTCTTT
few | TRBJ2-3 | TRBD1 | TRBV7-8 | CASEAWDRVRTDTQYF | TGTGCCAGCGAAGCATGGGACAGGGTCCGCACAGATACGCAGTATTTT
. | TRBJ1-2 | . | TRBV6-5 | CASSSRGGVFDFGYTF | TGTGCCAGCAGTTCTCGGGGGGGAGTTTTCGACTTCGGCTACACCTTC
many | TRBJ1-6 | TRBD1 | TRBV7-9 | CASESWTGVNSPLHF | TGTGCCAGCGAATCTTGGACAGGGGTAAATTCACCCCTCCACTTT
few | TRBJ1-2 | TRBD1 | TRBV20-1 | CSATTPGQGYGYTF | TGCAGTGCTACCACCCCGGGACAGGGATATGGCTACACCTTC
few | TRBJ2-7 | . | TRBV5-1 | CASSLAQGREQYF | TGCGCCAGCAGCTTGGCCCAGGGACGGGAGCAGTACTTC
few | TRBJ2-5 | TRBD2 | TRBV7-2 | CASSSRTSGPRGTQYF | TGTGCCAGCAGCTCTAGGACTAGCGGGCCACGGGGGACCCAGTACTTC
. | TRBJ1-6 | . | TRBV4-3 | CASSQDAQNNSPLHF | TGCGCCAGCAGCCAAGACGCGCAGAATAATTCACCCCTCCACTTT
few | TRBJ2-5 | TRBD1 | TRBV19 | CASSPRDSSMETQYF | TGTGCCAGTAGTCCCAGGGACAGCTCCATGGAGACCCAGTACTTC
. | TRBJ1-6 | . | TRBV3-1 | CASSQGLAESPLHF | TGTGCCAGCAGCCAAGGACTGGCGGAATCACCCCTCCACTTT
few | TRBJ2-1 | . | TRBV5-6 | CASSLVRLAMSSYNEQFF | TGTGCCAGCAGCTTGGTACGGCTAGCCATGAGCTCCTACAATGAGCAGTTCTTC
many | TRBJ2-5 | TRBD2 | TRBV4-1 | CASSRGTSGGGTQETQYF | TGCGCCAGCAGCCGAGGGACTAGCGGGGGGGGGACCCAAGAGACCCAGTACTTC
. | TRBJ2-3 | . | TRBV4-3 | CASSQTVGPTDSITDTQYF | TGCGCCAGCAGCCAAACGGTTGGCCCGACAGACAGTATCACAGATACGCAGTATTTT
many | TRBJ1-6 | TRBD1 | TRBV4-3 | CASSLTGSNSPLHF | TGCGCCAGCAGCCTGACAGGGTCCAATTCACCCCTCCACTTT
. | TRBJ2-3 | TRBD2 | TRBV4-2 | CASSQDQTSGGIDTQYF | TGTGCCAGCAGCCAAGATCAAACTAGCGGGGGTATAGATACGCAGTATTTT
. | TRBJ2-3 | . | TRBV7-2 | CASSLTSNSDTQYF | TGTGCCAGCAGCTTAACATCTAACTCAGATACGCAGTATTTT
many | TRBJ2-1 | TRBD2 | TRBV6-2/TRBV6-3 | CASYRWGGGTYNEQFF | TGTGCCAGCTACCGGTGGGGCGGGGGGACTTACAATGAGCAGTTCTTC
many | TRBJ2-7 | TRBD2 | TRBV10-2 | CASRTSGAYEQYF | TGCGCCAGCAGAACTAGCGGGGCCTACGAGCAGTACTTC
. | TRBJ1-6 | . | TRBV4-1 | CASSPTGSPNSPLHF | TGCGCCAGCAGCCCCACGGGGTCCCCCAATTCACCCCTCCACTTT
. | TRBJ2-2 | TRBD1 | TRBV5-1 | CASRMGQGAGGELFF | TGCGCCAGCAGAATGGGACAGGGGGCCGGCGGGGAGCTGTTTTTT
few | TRBJ2-5 | TRBD1 | TRBV7-2 | CASSLVQGVKETQYF | TGTGCCAGCAGCTTAGTCCAGGGGGTCAAAGAGACCCAGTACTTC
few | TRBJ2-1 | . | TRBV14 | CASSPVWTEYNEQFF | TGTGCCAGCAGCCCTGTCTGGACAGAATACAATGAGCAGTTCTTC
few | TRBJ1-1 | . | TRBV5-5 | CASSPHPGPTNTEAFF | TGTGCCAGCAGTCCCCACCCGGGACCGACCAACACTGAAGCTTTCTTT
few | TRBJ2-1 | TRBD1 | TRBV24-1 | CATSAETGTGIYNEQFF | TGTGCCACCAGTGCCGAAACCGGGACAGGGATCTACAATGAGCAGTTCTTC